These 14 T cell receptor beta chains came from one sample sequenced in a study of monozygotic twins with cystic fibrosis. Profiling relied on immunoSEQ multiplex PCR, and the TCRdb table lists in-frame clones only, not all of them. Among about 35,000 clones, approximately 67% were seen once, and the ten largest hold around 0.78%. Specimen: blood. These receptors were taken from a girl aged 10 to 17 with cystic fibrosis.

The chain uses TRBV5-4 and TRBJ1-2; tentative D call: TRBD1 (5 bases). In germline, CDR1 is SGHNT, CDR2 YYREEE (reference sequence). CDR3 length equals 15 residues. Trimming took off 4 bases at V and 4 bases at J, with 17 bases between the two ends. DNA for the CDR3: TGTGCCAGCAGCGAAACGAGGGGCGCAGTCTATGGCTACACCTTC. Its protein is CASSETRGAVYGYTF.

This clone came up a few times. The chain uses TRBV5-6 and TRBJ2-1; D possibly corresponds to TRBD1 (5 bases). Trimming pared 2 bases from V and 7 bases from J, leaving 16 bases between. The CDR3 consists of 15 residues. Germline V gives CDR1 SGHDT, CDR2 YYEEEE. The CDR3 region has the DNA TGTGCCAGCAGCTTATTACAGGCTTATGGGAATGAGCAGTTCTTC. It is translated as CASSLLQAYGNEQFF. The whole variable domain, filled in from reference TRBV5-6 and TRBJ2-1, reads DAGVTQSPTHLIKTRGQQVTLRCSPKSGHDTVSWYQQALGQGPQFIFQYYEEEERQRGNFPDRFSGHQFPNYSSELNVNALLLGDSALYLCASSLLQAYGNEQFFGPGTRLTVL.

This sequence joins TRBV10-3 and TRBJ2-2; 7 bases match TRBD1. Germline V gene lookup returns CDR1 ENHRY and CDR2 SYGVKD. The CDR3 is 14 residues long. J was trimmed by 1 base and V by 11 bases; bases with no gene match: 7. The CDR3 nucleotides are TGTGCCGCTAAAGGGGGCGGGAACACCGGGGAGCTGTTTTTT. This encodes CAAKGGGNTGELFF.

The chain links TRBV6-6 to TRBJ2-1, with 11 positions matching TRBD2. J lost 7 bases, V lost 0 bases, and 5 bases had no gene match. The CDR3 runs to 16 residues. Germline V gene lookup returns CDR1 MNHNY and CDR2 SVGAGI (reference sequence). The CDR3 DNA follows: TGTGCCAGCAGTTACTCGCGGCTAGCGGGGGGTAATGAGCAGTTCTTC. Protein: CASSYSRLAGGNEQFF.

This clone turned up a few times. In nucleotides, the CDR3 is TGTGCCAGCAGCAACAGGGTGGACACCATATATTTT. It yields the protein CASSNRVDTIYF. The J gene is TRBJ1-3, the V gene TRBV2; D is possibly TRBD1 (6 bases). This CDR3 comprises 12 residues. Trimming took off 6 bases at V and 8 bases at J, with 11 bases between the two ends. In germline, CDR1 is SNHLY, CDR2 FYNNEI.

This clone was detected a few times. The J gene is TRBJ1-2, the V gene TRBV4-3; D is uncertain. CDR1 and CDR2 from the germline V gene are LGHNA and YSLEER. The CDR3 covers 15 residues. V was clipped by 2 bases and J by 1 base, with 11 bases between them. DNA for the CDR3: TGCGCCAGCAGCCAATCGGACGGGGATAACTATGGCTACACCTTC. Its protein product is CASSQSDGDNYGYTF.

This clone was detected only a few times. Sequence at one end of the junction differs from germline and may be a read error. The chain couples TRBV6-6 to TRBJ2-1, with D maybe TRBD1 (6 bases). The CDR3 extends over 11 amino acids. In germline, CDR1 is MNHNY, CDR2 SVGAGI (reference sequence). The CDR3 DNA sequence: TGTGCCAGCAGTACCCGGGACAACCATATCTTC. This gives the protein CASSTRDNHIF.

This clone was observed a few times. The chain has TRBV15 and TRBJ2-7; D not resolved. The V end was cut by 0 bases, the J end by 5 bases, with 14 bases between. From germline, CDR1 is LNHNV and CDR2 YYDKDF (reference sequence). The CDR3 extends over 15 amino acids. CDR3 sequence (DNA): TGTGCCACCAGCAGAGAGATTTTGGGCCCTAACGAGCAGTACGTC. It codes for CATSREILGPNEQYV.

The genes are TRBV11-2 and TRBJ1-2; D is perhaps TRBD1 (6 bases). The V end was cut by 1 base, the J end by 6 bases, with 12 bases between. Looked up from germline, CDR1 is SGHAT and CDR2 is FQNNGV. CDR3 length equals 14 residues. CDR3 bases: TGTGCCAGCAGCTTAGTAGCAGGGGTGGATGGCTACACCTTC. Translated, it gives CASSLVAGVDGYTF.

The V and J genes are TRBV19 and TRBJ1-2; D might be TRBD1 (6 bases). The V gene's germline CDR1 is LNHDA and CDR2 SQIVND (reference sequence). V lost 6 bases to trimming and J lost 5 bases, with 22 bases between them. The CDR3 consists of 16 residues. The CDR3 bases are TGTGCCAGTAGACCGGCCGGGACACACCATGCTTATGGCTACACCTTC. It specifies CASRPAGTHHAYGYTF.

This clone was picked up a small number of times. The chain carries TRBV6-1 and TRBJ2-6; D ambiguous. The CDR3 sequence is 15 residues long. V lost 6 bases to trimming and J lost 0 bases, with 9 bases between them. Germline CDR1 is MNHNS and CDR2 is SASEGT. The CDR3 is CASSQQSSGANVLTF. Written as DNA, the CDR3 is TGTGCCAGCAGCCAACAGAGCTCTGGGGCCAACGTCCTGACTTTC.

V and J are TRBV30 and TRBJ1-4; D ambiguous. The germline V gene has CDR1 GTSNPN and CDR2 SVGIG (reference sequence). The V and J ends lost 7 bases and 0 bases respectively, with 9 bases between them. The CDR3 totals 13 residues. The CDR3 is CAYQSSTNEKLFF. In nucleotides, the CDR3 is TGTGCCTACCAGTCCTCAACTAATGAAAAACTGTTTTTT.

The rearrangement joins TRBV10-3 to TRBJ2-3, with D possibly being TRBD2 (5 bases). The germline V gene encodes CDR1 ENHRY and CDR2 SYGVKD. This CDR3 comprises 13 residues. Trimming removed 7 bases from V and 6 bases from J, with 14 bases in between. CDR3 sequence: CAITQADRDTQYF. The CDR3 DNA sequence: TGTGCCATCACCCAAGCGGACCGGGATACGCAGTATTTT.

This rearrangement joins TRBV25-1 to TRBJ1-2; D not resolved. Trimming removed 6 bases at V and 0 bases at J, with 8 bases between. Looked up from germline, CDR1 is MGHDK and CDR2 is SYGVNS. This CDR3 is built from 13 residues. The CDR3, as DNA: TGTGCCAGCAGCCCAGGTTCTAACTATGGCTACACCTTC. Translation: CASSPGSNYGYTF.